This TCR beta chain was documented in a study of molecular identifiers for immune sequencing clone quantification. Points from the study as a whole: Among 1 million or so naive cells, as was reported, spiked Jurkat TCR RNA from one cell was detectable.

The naive CD8 libraries originated from between roughly 18,000 and 1,100,000 sorted cells and drew on 10%, 30% or 50% RNA. It was with previously described methods and listed TCR primers that bulk TCR libraries were made. TCRdb itself ran the PCR reads through MiXCR, one entry per CDR3 protein. This sample has 490,000 or so distinct CDR3 sequences, with around 23% found just once. This clonotype was detected a few times. No antigen is known for it. The material sequenced was naive CD8+ T cells from blood, with Jurkat cell RNA spiked in. Sample subset: FACS-sorted CD8+CD4-CCR7+CD45RA+ naive T cells. The TCR originated in a human donor in good health. Some libraries in this study had Jurkat cell RNA spiked in.

DNA of the CDR3: TGTGCCAGCGGGGGTAACTATGGCTACACCTTC. As protein: CASGGNYGYTF. V gene TRBV6-1 combines with J gene TRBJ1-2; weak D call: TRBD1 (5 bases). Per the germline V gene, CDR1 is MNHNS and CDR2 is SASEGT. V was cut by 8 bases and J by 1 base, with 5 bases left in between. The CDR3 totals 11 residues.